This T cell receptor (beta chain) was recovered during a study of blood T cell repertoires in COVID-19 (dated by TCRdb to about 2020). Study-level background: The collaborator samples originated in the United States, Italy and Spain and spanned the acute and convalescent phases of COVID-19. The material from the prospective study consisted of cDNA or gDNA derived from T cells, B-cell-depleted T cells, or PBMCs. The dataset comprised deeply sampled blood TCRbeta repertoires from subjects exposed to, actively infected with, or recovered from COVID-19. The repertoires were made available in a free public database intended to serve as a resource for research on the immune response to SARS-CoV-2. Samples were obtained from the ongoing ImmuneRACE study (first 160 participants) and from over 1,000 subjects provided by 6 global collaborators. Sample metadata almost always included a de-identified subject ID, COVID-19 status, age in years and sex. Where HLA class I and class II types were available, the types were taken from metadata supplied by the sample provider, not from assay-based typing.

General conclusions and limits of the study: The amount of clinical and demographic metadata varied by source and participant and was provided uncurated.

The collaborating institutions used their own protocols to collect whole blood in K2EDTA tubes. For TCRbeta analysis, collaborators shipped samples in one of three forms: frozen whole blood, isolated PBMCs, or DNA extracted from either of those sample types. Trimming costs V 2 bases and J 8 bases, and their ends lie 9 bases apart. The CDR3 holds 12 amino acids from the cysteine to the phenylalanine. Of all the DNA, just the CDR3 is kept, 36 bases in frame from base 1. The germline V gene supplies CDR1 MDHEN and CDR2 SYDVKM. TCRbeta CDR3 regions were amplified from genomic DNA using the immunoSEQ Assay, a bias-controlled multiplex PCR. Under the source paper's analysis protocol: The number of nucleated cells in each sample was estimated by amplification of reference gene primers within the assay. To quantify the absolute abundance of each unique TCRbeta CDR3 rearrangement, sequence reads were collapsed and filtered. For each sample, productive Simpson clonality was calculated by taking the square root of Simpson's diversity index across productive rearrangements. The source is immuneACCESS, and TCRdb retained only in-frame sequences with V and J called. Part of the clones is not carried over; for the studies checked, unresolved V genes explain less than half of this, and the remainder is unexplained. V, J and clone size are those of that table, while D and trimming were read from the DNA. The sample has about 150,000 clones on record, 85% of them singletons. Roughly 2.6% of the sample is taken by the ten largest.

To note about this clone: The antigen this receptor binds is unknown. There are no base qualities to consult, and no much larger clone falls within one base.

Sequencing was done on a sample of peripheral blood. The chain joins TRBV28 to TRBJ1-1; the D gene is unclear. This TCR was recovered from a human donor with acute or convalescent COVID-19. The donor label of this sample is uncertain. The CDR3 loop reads CASSLGYSEAFF. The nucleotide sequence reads TGTGCCAGCAGTTTAGGCTATAGCGAAGCTTTCTTT.